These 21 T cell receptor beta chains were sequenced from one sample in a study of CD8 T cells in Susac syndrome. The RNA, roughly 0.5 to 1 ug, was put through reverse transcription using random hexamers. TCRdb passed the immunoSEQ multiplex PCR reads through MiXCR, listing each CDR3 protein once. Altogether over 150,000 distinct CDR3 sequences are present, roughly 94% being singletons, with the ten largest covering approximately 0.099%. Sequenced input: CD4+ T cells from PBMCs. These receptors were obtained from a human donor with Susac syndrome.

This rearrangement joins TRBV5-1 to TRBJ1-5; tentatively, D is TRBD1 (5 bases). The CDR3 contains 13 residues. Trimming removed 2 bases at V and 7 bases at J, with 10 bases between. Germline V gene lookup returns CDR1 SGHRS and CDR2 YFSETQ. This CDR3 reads CASSLLPGQPQHF. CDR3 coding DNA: TGCGCCAGCAGCTTACTGCCAGGGCAGCCCCAGCATTTT.

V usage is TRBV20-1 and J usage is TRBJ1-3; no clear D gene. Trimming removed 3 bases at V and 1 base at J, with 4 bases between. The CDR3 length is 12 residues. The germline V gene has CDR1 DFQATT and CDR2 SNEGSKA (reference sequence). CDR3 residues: CSASRSGNTIYF. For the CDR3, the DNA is TGCAGTGCTAGTCGATCTGGAAACACCATATATTTT.

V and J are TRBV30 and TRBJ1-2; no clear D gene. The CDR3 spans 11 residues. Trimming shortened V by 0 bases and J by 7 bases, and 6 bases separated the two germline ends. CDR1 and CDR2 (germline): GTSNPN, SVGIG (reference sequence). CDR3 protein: CAWSVQGGYTF. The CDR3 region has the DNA TGTGCCTGGAGTGTACAAGGTGGCTACACCTTC.

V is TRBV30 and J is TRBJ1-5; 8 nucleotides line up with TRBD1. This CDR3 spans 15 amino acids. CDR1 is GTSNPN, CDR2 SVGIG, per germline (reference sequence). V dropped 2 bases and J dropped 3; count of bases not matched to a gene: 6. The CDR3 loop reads CAWSPRTGYNQPQHF. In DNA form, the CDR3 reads TGTGCCTGGAGTCCACGGACAGGGTACAATCAGCCCCAGCATTTT.

CDR3: CSARSTGELFF. The CDR3 region has the DNA TGCAGTGCTAGGAGTACCGGGGAGCTGTTTTTT. The rearrangement links TRBV20-1 to TRBJ2-2; unclear D gene. CDR3 size: 11 residues. Between the trimmed V and J ends, which lost 3 bases and 5 bases, there was a span of 4 bases. Looked up from germline, CDR1 is DFQATT and CDR2 is SNEGSKA (reference sequence).

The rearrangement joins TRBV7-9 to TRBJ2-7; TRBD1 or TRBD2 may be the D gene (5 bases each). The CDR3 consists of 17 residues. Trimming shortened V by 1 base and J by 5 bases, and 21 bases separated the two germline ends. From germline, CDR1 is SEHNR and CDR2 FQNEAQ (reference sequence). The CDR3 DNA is TGTGCCAGCAGCTTAGGTATTCAGGGTGCGGGCTCGGACGAGCAGTACTTC. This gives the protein CASSLGIQGAGSDEQYF.

The CDR3 loop reads CASSLRPGHGNMWYTF. The DNA of the CDR3 is TGCGCCAGCAGCCTCAGACCGGGACACGGAAATATGTGGTACACCTTC. This chain uses TRBV4-3 with TRBJ1-2; perhaps TRBD1 as D (6 bases). This CDR3 has 16 residues. The V end was cut by 4 bases, the J end by 11 bases, with 26 bases between. CDR1 is LGHNA and CDR2 is YSLEER in the germline V gene.

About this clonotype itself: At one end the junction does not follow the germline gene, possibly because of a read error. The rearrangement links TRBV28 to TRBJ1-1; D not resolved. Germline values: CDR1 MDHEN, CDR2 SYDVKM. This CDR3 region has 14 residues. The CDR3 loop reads CASSPNSWNAEAFF. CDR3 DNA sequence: TGTGCCAGCAGCCCAAACTCTTGGAACGCTGAAGCTTTCTTT.

The CDR3 is CSGGTANYGYTF. The CDR3 coding sequence is TGCAGCGGTGGGACAGCTAACTATGGCTACACCTTC. The rearrangement links TRBV29-1 to TRBJ1-2; TRBD1 matches 7 bases. The germline V gene has CDR1 SQVTM and CDR2 ANQGSEA. The CDR3 totals 12 residues. Trimming removed 7 bases from V and 0 bases from J; junction bases left unmatched: 2.

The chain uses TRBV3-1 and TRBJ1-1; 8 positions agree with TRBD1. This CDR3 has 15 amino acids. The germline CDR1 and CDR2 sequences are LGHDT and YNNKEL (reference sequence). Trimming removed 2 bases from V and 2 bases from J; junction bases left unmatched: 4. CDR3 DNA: TGTGCCAGCAGCCAACATGGACAGGGCAACACTGAAGCTTTCTTT. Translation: CASSQHGQGNTEAFF.

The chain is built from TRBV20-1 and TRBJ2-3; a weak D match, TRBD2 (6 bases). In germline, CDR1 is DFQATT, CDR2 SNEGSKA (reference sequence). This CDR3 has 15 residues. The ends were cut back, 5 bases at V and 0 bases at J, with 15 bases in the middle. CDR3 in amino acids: CSASNLAVSTDTQYF. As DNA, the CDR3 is TGCAGTGCTTCGAACTTAGCGGTTAGCACAGATACGCAGTATTTT.

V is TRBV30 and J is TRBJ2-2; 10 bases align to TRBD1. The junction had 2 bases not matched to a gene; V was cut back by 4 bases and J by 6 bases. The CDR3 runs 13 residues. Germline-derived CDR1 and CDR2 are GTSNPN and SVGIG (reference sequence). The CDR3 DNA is TGTGCCTGGACCGGGACAGGGGCCGGGGAGCTGTTTTTT. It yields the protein CAWTGTGAGELFF.

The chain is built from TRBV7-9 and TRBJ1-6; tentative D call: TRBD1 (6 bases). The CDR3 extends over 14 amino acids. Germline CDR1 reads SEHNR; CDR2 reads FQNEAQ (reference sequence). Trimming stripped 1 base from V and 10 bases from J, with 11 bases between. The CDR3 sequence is CASSLGGGNSPLHF. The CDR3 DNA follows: TGTGCCAGCAGCTTAGGAGGGGGGAACTCACCCCTCCACTTT.

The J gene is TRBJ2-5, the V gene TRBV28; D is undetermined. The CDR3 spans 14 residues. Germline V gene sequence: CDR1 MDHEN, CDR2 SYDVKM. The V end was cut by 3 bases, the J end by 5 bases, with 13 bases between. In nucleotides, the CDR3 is TGTGCCAGCAGTTTCCACGGGTCCCCGGAGACCCAGTACTTC. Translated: CASSFHGSPETQYF.

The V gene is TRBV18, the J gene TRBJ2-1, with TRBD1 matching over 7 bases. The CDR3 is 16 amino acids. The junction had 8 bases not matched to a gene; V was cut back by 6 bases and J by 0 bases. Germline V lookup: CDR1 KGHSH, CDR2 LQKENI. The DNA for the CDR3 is TGTGCCAGCTCGCGACGGACAGGACGCTCCTACAATGAGCAGTTCTTC. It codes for CASSRRTGRSYNEQFF.

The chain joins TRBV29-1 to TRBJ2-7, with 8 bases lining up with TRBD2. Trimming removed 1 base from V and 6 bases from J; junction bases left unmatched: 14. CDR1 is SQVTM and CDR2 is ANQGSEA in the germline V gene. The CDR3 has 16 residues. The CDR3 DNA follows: TGCAGCGTTGAAGTCGGTAGTAGCGGGATGGATGGCGAGCAGTACTTC. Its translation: CSVEVGSSGMDGEQYF.

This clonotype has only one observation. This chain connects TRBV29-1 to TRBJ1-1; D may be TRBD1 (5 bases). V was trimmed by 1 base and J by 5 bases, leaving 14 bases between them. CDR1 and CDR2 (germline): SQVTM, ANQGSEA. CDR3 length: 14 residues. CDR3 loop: CSVEVGGEVTEAFF. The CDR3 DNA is TGCAGCGTTGAAGTCGGAGGGGAAGTGACTGAAGCTTTCTTT.

The CDR3 DNA reads TGTGCCAGCAGCCAAGTACGGTCAGGGGGCACTGAAGCTTTCTTT. The encoded protein is CASSQVRSGGTEAFF. The chain carries TRBV3-1 and TRBJ1-1; 7 nucleotides match TRBD1. V was pared by 1 base and J by 4 bases, with 6 bases of the junction left unmatched. The CDR3 length is 15 residues. Germline V gene data show CDR1 as LGHDT and CDR2 as YNNKEL (reference sequence).

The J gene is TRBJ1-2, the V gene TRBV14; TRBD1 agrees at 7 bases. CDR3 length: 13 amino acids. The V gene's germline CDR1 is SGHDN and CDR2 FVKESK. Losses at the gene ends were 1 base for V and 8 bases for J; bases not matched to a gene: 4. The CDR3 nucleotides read TGTGCCAGCAGCCAAGGGCAGGGGGAAGGCTACACCTTC. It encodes CASSQGQGEGYTF.

DNA of the CDR3: TGTGCCAGCAGTCTGACAGGGTCCAATGAGCAGTTCTTC. This sequence encodes CASSLTGSNEQFF. The V gene is TRBV25-1, the J gene TRBJ2-1; 7 nucleotides align to TRBD1. Germline CDR1 is MGHDK and CDR2 is SYGVNS. This CDR3 has 13 residues. V lost 5 bases and J lost 6; bases outside the gene matches: 4.

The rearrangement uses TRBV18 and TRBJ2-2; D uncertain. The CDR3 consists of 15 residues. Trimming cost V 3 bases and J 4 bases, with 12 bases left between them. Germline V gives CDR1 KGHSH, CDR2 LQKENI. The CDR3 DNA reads TGTGCCAGCTCACCCCCCGAAAAGTCCACCGGGGAGCTGTTTTTT. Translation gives CASSPPEKSTGELFF.